The T cell receptor beta chain under discussion was sequenced for a study of blood T cell repertoires in COVID-19. Repertoires were generated with immunoSEQ multiplex PCR, while TCRdb's copy carries only in-frame clones and drops some. The repertoire holds some 130,000 clones, with 70% to 90% as singletons. Germline V gives CDR1 SEHNR, CDR2 FQNEAQ (reference sequence). The CDR3 consists of 16 residues. Trimming removed 5 bases at V and 2 bases at J, with 18 bases between. Material for sequencing was peripheral blood. The clonotype was recovered from a man aged 50-59 years with acute or convalescent COVID-19. The rearrangement uses TRBV7-9 and TRBJ1-1; D unclear. This chain's CDR3 is CASSHRVTTPNTEAFF. CDR3 DNA: TGTGCCAGCAGCCACCGAGTGACAACCCCTAACACTGAAGCTTTCTTT.